These 19 T cell receptor beta chains came from one sample sequenced in a study of shared clonotypes between healthy human individuals. Profiled with immunoSEQ multiplex PCR; TCRdb holds only in-frame clones, not every one. The sample includes roughly 2.6 million clones, just over 90% of them seen just once. The sample taken for sequencing was naive CD4+ T cells sorted from blood. As to subset: CD45RA+ positively selected. The receptors shown here come from a man aged 18 to 29 in good health.

This chain connects TRBV28 to TRBJ2-5; maybe TRBD1 (5 bases). Gene TRBJ2-7 matches the end of the DNA better, so the J call may be wrong. Germline CDR1 reads MDHEN; CDR2 reads SYDVKM. CDR3 size: 14 residues. The CDR3 DNA reads TGTGCCAGCAGTTTCCAGGGCTACGCATACGAGCAGTACTTC. Amino acid sequence: CASSFQGYAYEQYF.

Only one count was recorded for this clone. The CDR3 DNA reads TGTGCCAGCAGTTTAGTTGGCGGGAGCAGCCAAGAGACCCAGTACTTC. Protein product: CASSLVGGSSQETQYF. This chain connects TRBV27 to TRBJ2-5, with 7 bases identical to TRBD2. Trimming cost V 2 bases and J 1 base; bases outside gene matches: 7. The CDR3 sequence is 16 residues long. Per germline, CDR1 MNHEY and CDR2 SMNVEV (reference sequence).

The chain has TRBV28 and TRBJ2-7; D call uncertain. The V end lost 4 bases, the J end lost 8 bases, and 15 bases lay between the germline ends. The CDR3 totals 13 residues. Germline CDR1 and CDR2: MDHEN and SYDVKM. CDR3 residues: CASSSPWTAKQYF. In DNA form, the CDR3 reads TGTGCCAGCAGTTCACCTTGGACCGCTAAGCAGTACTTC.

This clone was counted once. Other DNA sequences in the same sample also yield this CDR3. The rearrangement uses TRBV7-9 and TRBJ2-3; D gene uncertain. V gave up 1 base and J gave up 0 bases, with 5 bases separating them. The CDR3 contains 14 residues. CDR1 is SEHNR and CDR2 is FQNEAQ in the germline V gene (reference sequence). Here the CDR3 reads CASSLDGSTDTQYF. The CDR3 DNA follows: TGTGCCAGCAGCTTAGATGGAAGCACAGATACGCAGTATTTT.

A note on this clone: Other DNA sequences from this sample encode an identical CDR3 as well. The chain links TRBV5-4 to TRBJ1-5, with 7 bases matching TRBD1. Germline V lookup: CDR1 SGHNT, CDR2 YYREEE (reference sequence). V lost 2 bases to trimming and J lost 4 bases; unmatched junction nucleotides: 6. This CDR3 is 15 amino acids long. CDR3 amino acids: CASSLQGSGNQPQHF. CDR3 nucleotide sequence: TGTGCCAGCAGCTTACAGGGGTCAGGGAATCAGCCCCAGCATTTT.

This sequence joins TRBV21-1 and TRBJ1-1. TRBV21-1 counts as a pseudogene. The length of the CDR3 is 19 residues. The CDR3 sequence: CASSKGSPVSMRGDTEAFF. The CDR3 region has the DNA TGTGCCAGCAGCAAGGGGTCCCCCGTCAGTATGCGGGGGGACACTGAAGCTTTCTTT.

With respect to this clone: This same CDR3 is encoded by further DNA sequences in the sample. The V call is TRBV5-1, the J call TRBJ1-6; D is unclear. Trimming left V 0 bases short and J 6 bases short, with 4 bases between. The CDR3 is 13 amino acids. The germline V gene has CDR1 SGHRS and CDR2 YFSETQ. The CDR3 protein is CASSLEINSPLHF. The CDR3, as DNA: TGCGCCAGCAGCTTGGAGATTAATTCACCCCTCCACTTT.

The chain employs TRBV11-2 and TRBJ2-5; D is possibly TRBD1 (6 bases). The CDR3 spans 13 residues. Trimming pared 6 bases from V and 5 bases from J, leaving 13 bases between. The germline CDR1 and CDR2 sequences are SGHAT and FQNNGV. CDR3 in DNA: TGTGCCAGCAGTTCCCAGGGGCAGGAGACCCAGTACTTC. It translates to CASSSQGQETQYF.

The V and J genes are TRBV11-3 and TRBJ2-7, with D uncertain. V was shortened by 0 bases and J by 3 bases, with 9 bases between the two germline ends. The germline V gene has CDR1 SGHNT and CDR2 YENEEA. The CDR3 has 14 residues. The chain's CDR3 is CASSLDGPGYEQYF. Written as DNA, the CDR3 is TGTGCCAGCAGCTTAGATGGGCCGGGCTACGAGCAGTACTTC.

This chain links TRBV5-1 with TRBJ2-1; 7 bases match TRBD1. The CDR3 spans 15 residues. Germline V lookup: CDR1 SGHRS, CDR2 YFSETQ. Germline trimming cut 4 bases from V and 2 bases from J; bases unmatched to any gene: 6. This chain's CDR3 is CASSREGQAYNEQFF. As DNA, the CDR3 is TGCGCCAGCAGCAGGGAAGGACAGGCCTACAATGAGCAGTTCTTC.

CDR3 nucleotides: TGTGCCAGCAGTTTATTTGCGGGGGCAACCACAGATACGCAGTATTTT. Protein: CASSLFAGATTDTQYF. The J gene is TRBJ2-3, the V gene TRBV27; D is perhaps TRBD2 (7 bases). This CDR3 has 16 amino acids. Trimming removed 1 base from V and 2 bases from J, with 13 bases in between. Germline assignment: CDR1 MNHEY and CDR2 SMNVEV (reference sequence).

J is TRBJ1-3 and V is TRBV5-6; D gene uncertain. In germline, CDR1 is SGHDT, CDR2 YYEEEE. CDR3 length equals 15 residues. V lost 0 bases and J lost 2, with 9 bases in between. The CDR3 coding sequence is TGTGCCAGCAGCTTGGCTAGCTTAGCTGGAAACACCATATATTTT. Translating it yields CASSLASLAGNTIYF.

This sequence joins TRBV6-5 and TRBJ2-1; no definite D call. V was clipped by 6 bases and J by 7 bases, with 10 bases between them. The CDR3 loop spans 12 amino acids. The V gene's germline CDR1 is MNHEY and CDR2 SVGAGI. The CDR3 loop reads CASSSPVNEQFF. The CDR3 DNA reads as TGTGCCAGCAGCTCCCCAGTAAATGAGCAGTTCTTC.

This chain joins TRBV4-1 and TRBJ2-2, with 13 bases fitting TRBD2. Germline V lookup: CDR1 MGHRA, CDR2 YSYEKL. The CDR3 totals 20 residues. With V trimmed by 5 bases and J by 4 bases, 16 bases remained unmatched. The CDR3 region has the DNA TGCGCCAGCAGCGACCCCCCGGGACTAGCGGGACGGGGGGGCACCGGGGAGCTGTTTTTT. Its translation: CASSDPPGLAGRGGTGELFF.

In nucleotides, the CDR3 is TGTGCCAGCAGTACCGGGACAGGGGGCCCTCAGCCCCAGCATTTT. This codes for CASSTGTGGPQPQHF. The V call is TRBV6-1, the J call TRBJ1-5; the match to TRBD1 covers 12 bases. Trimming cost V 5 bases and J 6 bases; bases outside gene matches: 5. Germline V lookup: CDR1 MNHNS, CDR2 SASEGT. The CDR3 is 15 amino acids.

This chain joins TRBV7-9 and TRBJ2-3; 13 nucleotides match TRBD2. The CDR3 covers 16 residues. The J segment lost 7 bases and the V segment lost 5 bases, leaving 9 bases of the junction unmatched. Germline V lookup: CDR1 SEHNR, CDR2 FQNEAQ (reference sequence). CDR3 nucleotides: TGTGCCAGCAGCCCTGGGACTAGCGGGGCCCCTTATACGCAGTATTTT. Translated: CASSPGTSGAPYTQYF.

J is TRBJ1-5 and V is TRBV4-3; D possibly corresponds to TRBD1 (6 bases). The CDR3 has 16 amino acids. Trimming took off 1 base at V and 3 bases at J, with 13 bases between the two ends. Germline values: CDR1 LGHNA, CDR2 YSLEER. CDR3 residues: CASSQGGHGSNQPQHF. The CDR3 nucleotides are TGCGCCAGCAGCCAAGGGGGGCACGGATCCAATCAGCCCCAGCATTTT.

This rearrangement joins TRBV6-5 to TRBJ1-6; possibly TRBD1 for D (6 bases). This CDR3 region has 13 residues. Germline CDR1 and CDR2: MNHEY and SVGAGI. The V gene lost 6 bases and the J gene lost 12 bases, with 15 bases spanning the gap. The CDR3 protein is CASSKGGIGPLHF. The CDR3 DNA reads as TGTGCCAGCAGCAAGGGGGGGATCGGACCCCTCCACTTT.

This clone was seen a single time. The V gene is TRBV9, the J gene TRBJ2-7; D not certain. Trimming stripped 0 bases from V and 3 bases from J, with 13 bases between. Per germline, CDR1 SGDLS and CDR2 YYNGEE. This CDR3 contains 15 residues. The CDR3 loop reads CASSVASSENYEQYF. DNA for the CDR3: TGTGCCAGCAGCGTAGCGAGTTCGGAGAACTACGAGCAGTACTTC.